This T cell receptor (beta chain) originates from a study of CD4 T cells in relation to SARS-CoV-2 and coronaviruses. Across the whole study: PBMCs were cultured with antigen for around nine days before TCR beta sequencing. Study-wide points: Pre-pandemic and post-infection samples never came from the same donor.

Details on this clone: As yet, its antigen is unknown.

This CDR3 is 15 amino acids long. Germline loops: CDR1 SGHTA, CDR2 FQGNSA. V lost 7 bases and J lost 0; bases outside the gene matches: 4. TCRdb's table, derived via immunoSEQ multiplex PCR, lists solely in-frame clones and lacks some. The sample yields around 25,000 clones, approximately 72% seen once. CD4+ T cells from unexposed donors were obtained before the COVID-19 pandemic (2011-2018). CD4+ T cells were isolated from the cells after 10 days of culture. As cell numbers allowed, unexposed-donor CD4+ T cells faced SARS-CoV-2 S/N and four cold-coronavirus spikes. This sequence originates from a human donor in good health. Sequencing used CD4+ T cells from PBMCs, cultured in vitro. The chain is built from TRBV7-2 and TRBJ1-5; 9 nucleotides line up with TRBD1. CDR3 DNA: TGTGCCAGCAATACAGGGGGCCATAGCAATCAGCCCCAGCATTTT. Its translation: CASNTGGHSNQPQHF.